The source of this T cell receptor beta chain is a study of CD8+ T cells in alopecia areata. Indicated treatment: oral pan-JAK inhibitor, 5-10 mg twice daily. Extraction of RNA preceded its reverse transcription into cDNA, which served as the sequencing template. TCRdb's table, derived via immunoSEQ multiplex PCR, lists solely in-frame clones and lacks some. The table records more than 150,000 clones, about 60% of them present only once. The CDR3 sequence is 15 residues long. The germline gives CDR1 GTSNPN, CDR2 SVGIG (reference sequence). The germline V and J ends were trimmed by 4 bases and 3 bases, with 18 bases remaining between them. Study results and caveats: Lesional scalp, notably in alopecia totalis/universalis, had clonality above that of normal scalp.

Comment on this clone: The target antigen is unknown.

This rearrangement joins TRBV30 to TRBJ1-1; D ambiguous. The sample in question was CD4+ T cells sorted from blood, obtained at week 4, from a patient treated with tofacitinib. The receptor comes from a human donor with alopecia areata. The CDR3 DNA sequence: TGTGCCTGGATAAAAGTGCGAGCACGGGACACTGAAGCTTTCTTT. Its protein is CAWIKVRARDTEAFF.